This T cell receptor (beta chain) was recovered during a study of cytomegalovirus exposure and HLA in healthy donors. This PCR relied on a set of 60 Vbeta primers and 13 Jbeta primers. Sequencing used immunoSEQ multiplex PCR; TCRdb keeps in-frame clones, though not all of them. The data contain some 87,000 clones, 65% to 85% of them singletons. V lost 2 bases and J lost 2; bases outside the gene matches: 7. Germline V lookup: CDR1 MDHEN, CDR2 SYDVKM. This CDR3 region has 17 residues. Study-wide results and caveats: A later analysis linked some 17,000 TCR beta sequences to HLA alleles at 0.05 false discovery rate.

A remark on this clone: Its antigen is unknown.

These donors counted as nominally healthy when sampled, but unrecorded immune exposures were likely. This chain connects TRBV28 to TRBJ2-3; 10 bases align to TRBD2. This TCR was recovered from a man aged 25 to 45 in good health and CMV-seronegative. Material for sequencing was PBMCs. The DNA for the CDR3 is TGTGCCAGCAGTTTAGGCAGCACTAGCGGGGACACAGATACGCAGTATTTT. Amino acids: CASSLGSTSGDTDTQYF.